This T cell receptor (beta chain) is from a study of CXCR3-negative and CXCR3-positive naive CD8 T cells. UMI-labeled 5' RACE yielded the TRB cDNA libraries. TCRdb reprocessed the 5' RACE reads; each CDR3 protein has one entry and no DNA is given. The listing records about 130,000 distinct CDR3 sequences. As regards this clonotype: Its target is unknown.

General study findings and limits: Naive cells with CXCR3 showed TRB CDR3s that were more hydrophobic than those in CXCR3-negative naive cells. Comparison of naive CXCR3-negative and CXCR3-positive cells revealed similar TRBV-TRBJ usage, while memory cells differed. Naive subsets showed comparable surface CD5, and TCR interaction strength was also inferred from TRB CDR3 physicochemistry.

Naive CD8+ T cells were CD45RO-CCR7+CD27+CD95-. CDR3 length equals 19 residues. Germline V gene lookup returns CDR1 SGHTA and CDR2 FQGNSA. J is TRBJ2-2 and V is TRBV7-2; the TRBD2 assignment by TCRdb is unverifiable without DNA. This TCR came from a human donor in good health. Some clones in this sample may be carry-over from other donors' samples. The sample was naive CXCR3+ CD8+ T cells from blood. Documented subset: CD45RO-CCR7+CD27+CD95- naive CD8+ T cells expressing CXCR3 (TNR3+). The CDR3: CASSLVWLAGGPNTGELFF.